Listed below are T cell receptor beta chains from one sample, sequenced in a study of CD8+ T cells in alopecia areata. Clones were sequenced by immunoSEQ multiplex PCR, and TCRdb holds only the in-frame ones, with some missing. Of nearly 200,000 clones in the sample, 58% were seen once. The sequenced sample was CD4+ T cells sorted from blood, obtained at week 24, from a patient treated with tofacitinib. All receptors derive from a human donor with alopecia areata. The CDR3 runs from the conserved cysteine through the conserved F or W. D genes are given only for firm matches. Rows may omit the clone size; those that give it use once, few, many or a size class.

D gene: TRBD1; clone size: NA; CDR3 length: 14; V gene: TRBV4-1; J gene: TRBJ2-7; CDR3 protein: CASSQEDRTYEQYF; CDR3 DNA: TGCGCCAGCAGCCAAGAGGACAGGACCTACGAGCAGTACTTC
D gene: TRBD2; clone size: NA; CDR3 length: 16; V gene: TRBV7-3; J gene: TRBJ2-3; CDR3 protein: CASSLRGGRAADTQYF; CDR3 DNA: TGTGCCAGCAGCTTAAGAGGCGGGAGGGCCGCAGATACGCAGTATTTT
D gene: NA; clone size: few; CDR3 length: 13; V gene: TRBV19; J gene: TRBJ1-5; CDR3 protein: CASEDRRIQPQHF; CDR3 DNA: TGTGCCAGCGAAGACAGGAGAATTCAGCCCCAGCATTTT
D gene: NA; clone size: NA; CDR3 length: 12; V gene: TRBV6-6; J gene: TRBJ2-7; CDR3 protein: CASSEGAYEQYF; CDR3 DNA: TGTGCCAGCAGTGAGGGGGCCTACGAGCAGTACTTC
D gene: NA; clone size: NA; CDR3 length: 11; V gene: TRBV7-2; J gene: TRBJ2-7; CDR3 protein: CASSLGPGQYF; CDR3 DNA: TGTGCCAGCAGCTTAGGGCCAGGGCAGTACTTC
D gene: TRBD1; clone size: NA; CDR3 length: 15; V gene: TRBV6-4; J gene: TRBJ1-2; CDR3 protein: CASSADSTGAYGYTF; CDR3 DNA: TGTGCCAGCAGTGCGGACTCGACAGGGGCCTATGGCTACACCTTC
D gene: TRBD1; clone size: NA; CDR3 length: 12; V gene: TRBV10-3; J gene: TRBJ2-7; CDR3 protein: CATQGAAYEQYF; CDR3 DNA: TGTGCCACCCAGGGGGCCGCCTACGAGCAGTACTTC
D gene: NA; clone size: NA; CDR3 length: 13; V gene: TRBV19; J gene: TRBJ1-1; CDR3 protein: CASSRKGNTEAFF; CDR3 DNA: TGTGCCAGTAGTAGAAAGGGTAACACTGAAGCTTTCTTT
D gene: NA; clone size: NA; CDR3 length: 10; V gene: TRBV2; J gene: TRBJ1-5; CDR3 protein: CASRTQPQHF; CDR3 DNA: TGTGCCAGCAGGACTCAGCCCCAGCATTTT
D gene: TRBD1; clone size: NA; CDR3 length: 14; V gene: TRBV5-1; J gene: TRBJ1-6; CDR3 protein: CASSSLDRNSPLHF; CDR3 DNA: TGCGCCAGCAGCTCCCTGGACAGGAATTCACCCCTCCACTTT
D gene: TRBD2; clone size: NA; CDR3 length: 16; V gene: TRBV6-5; J gene: TRBJ2-5; CDR3 protein: CASSYSGLAGEETQYF; CDR3 DNA: TGTGCCAGCAGTTACTCTGGACTAGCGGGAGAAGAGACCCAGTACTTC
D gene: NA; clone size: NA; CDR3 length: 14; V gene: TRBV5-4; J gene: TRBJ2-5; CDR3 protein: CASSLVGQGRPQYF; CDR3 DNA: TGTGCCAGCAGCTTGGTCGGCCAGGGGAGGCCCCAGTACTTC
D gene: NA; clone size: few; CDR3 length: 12; V gene: TRBV30; J gene: TRBJ1-2; CDR3 protein: CASELESHGYTF; CDR3 DNA: TGTGCCTCTGAACTAGAATCGCACGGCTACACCTTC
D gene: TRBD1; clone size: NA; CDR3 length: 13; V gene: TRBV5-4; J gene: TRBJ1-2; CDR3 protein: CASRNSGGHGYTF; CDR3 DNA: TGTGCCAGCAGGAATTCAGGGGGCCATGGCTACACCTTC
D gene: TRBD2; clone size: NA; CDR3 length: 13; V gene: TRBV25-1; J gene: TRBJ2-3; CDR3 protein: CAISGLASDTQYF; CDR3 DNA: TGTGCCATCTCGGGACTAGCATCGGATACGCAGTATTTT
D gene: NA; clone size: NA; CDR3 length: 17; V gene: TRBV2; J gene: TRBJ2-6; CDR3 protein: CASNRWTTGSGANVLTF; CDR3 DNA: TGTGCCAGCAATCGTTGGACAACTGGCTCTGGGGCCAACGTCCTGACTTTC
D gene: NA; clone size: NA; CDR3 length: 14; V gene: TRBV29-1; J gene: TRBJ2-3; CDR3 protein: CSVRAGSGTDTQYF; CDR3 DNA: TGCAGCGTTCGGGCGGGATCCGGCACAGATACGCAGTATTTT
D gene: TRBD2; clone size: NA; CDR3 length: 15; V gene: TRBV14; J gene: TRBJ2-1; CDR3 protein: CASSPGLAVGREQFF; CDR3 DNA: TGTGCCAGCAGCCCGGGACTAGCGGTCGGACGGGAGCAGTTCTTC
D gene: TRBD1; clone size: NA; CDR3 length: 14; V gene: TRBV9; J gene: TRBJ2-7; CDR3 protein: CASSPSGQGHEQYF; CDR3 DNA: TGTGCCAGCAGCCCCTCGGGACAGGGCCACGAGCAGTACTTC
D gene: NA; clone size: NA; CDR3 length: 12; V gene: TRBV27; J gene: TRBJ2-3; CDR3 protein: CASRFREDTQYF; CDR3 DNA: TGTGCCAGCAGATTTAGGGAAGATACGCAGTATTTT
D gene: TRBD2; clone size: once; CDR3 length: 16; V gene: TRBV4-2; J gene: TRBJ2-2; CDR3 protein: CASGTSGGAWTGELFF; CDR3 DNA: TGTGCCAGCGGAACTAGCGGGGGGGCCTGGACCGGGGAGCTGTTTTTT
D gene: NA; clone size: NA; CDR3 length: 15; V gene: TRBV7-2; J gene: TRBJ2-5; CDR3 protein: CASSQRQGGQETQYF; CDR3 DNA: TGTGCCAGCAGCCAAAGGCAGGGGGGTCAGGAGACCCAGTACTTC
D gene: NA; clone size: NA; CDR3 length: 16; V gene: TRBV7-2; J gene: TRBJ2-4; CDR3 protein: CASSLVGGRPKNIQYF; CDR3 DNA: TGTGCCAGCAGCTTAGTCGGCGGGCGACCCAAAAACATTCAGTACTTC
D gene: NA; clone size: NA; CDR3 length: 15; V gene: TRBV28; J gene: TRBJ1-5; CDR3 protein: CASSLRYRDNQPQHF; CDR3 DNA: TGTGCCAGCAGTTTGAGGTACAGGGACAATCAGCCCCAGCATTTT
D gene: NA; clone size: few; CDR3 length: 12; V gene: TRBV5-4; J gene: TRBJ2-5; CDR3 protein: CASSAKQETQYF; CDR3 DNA: TGTGCCAGCAGCGCCAAACAAGAGACCCAGTACTTC
D gene: TRBD1; clone size: few; CDR3 length: 16; V gene: TRBV5-4; J gene: TRBJ1-6; CDR3 protein: CASSFPGQGDNSPLHF; CDR3 DNA: TGTGCCAGCAGCTTCCCCGGACAGGGGGATAATTCACCCCTCCACTTT
D gene: TRBD2; clone size: NA; CDR3 length: 18; V gene: TRBV29-1; J gene: TRBJ2-3; CDR3 protein: CSVEERTSGTSGPKTQYF; CDR3 DNA: TGCAGCGTTGAAGAGAGGACATCCGGGACTAGCGGCCCCAAGACACAGTATTTT
D gene: TRBD1; clone size: NA; CDR3 length: 14; V gene: TRBV5-1; J gene: TRBJ1-1; CDR3 protein: CASSDDRGRTEAFF; CDR3 DNA: TGCGCCAGCTCCGACGACAGGGGAAGGACTGAAGCTTTCTTT
D gene: NA; clone size: NA; CDR3 length: 12; V gene: TRBV6-6; J gene: TRBJ2-5; CDR3 protein: CASTGGEETQYF; CDR3 DNA: TGTGCCAGCACAGGGGGGGAAGAGACCCAGTACTTC
D gene: TRBD1; clone size: NA; CDR3 length: 14; V gene: TRBV4-3; J gene: TRBJ1-1; CDR3 protein: CASSQDQGETEAFF; CDR3 DNA: TGCGCCAGCAGCCAAGATCAGGGGGAAACTGAAGCTTTCTTT
D gene: NA; clone size: NA; CDR3 length: 15; V gene: TRBV5-4; J gene: TRBJ2-3; CDR3 protein: CASSLELAGSDTQYF; CDR3 DNA: TGTGCCAGCAGCTTGGAACTGGCAGGGTCAGATACGCAGTATTTT
D gene: TRBD2; clone size: NA; CDR3 length: 14; V gene: TRBV6-1; J gene: TRBJ2-3; CDR3 protein: CASSAGLFTDTQYF; CDR3 DNA: TGTGCCAGCAGTGCGGGACTATTCACAGATACGCAGTATTTT
D gene: NA; clone size: few; CDR3 length: 13; V gene: TRBV11-2; J gene: TRBJ2-5; CDR3 protein: CASSSPYSETQYF; CDR3 DNA: TGTGCCAGCAGCTCCCCCTACTCCGAGACCCAGTACTTC
D gene: NA; clone size: NA; CDR3 length: 11; V gene: TRBV30; J gene: TRBJ2-5; CDR3 protein: CAWELLETQYF; CDR3 DNA: TGTGCCTGGGAGCTGCTAGAGACCCAGTACTTC
D gene: TRBD1; clone size: NA; CDR3 length: 15; V gene: TRBV5-6; J gene: TRBJ2-5; CDR3 protein: CASSPRQGIGETQYF; CDR3 DNA: TGTGCCAGCAGCCCACGACAGGGGATCGGAGAGACCCAGTACTTC
D gene: NA; clone size: NA; CDR3 length: 14; V gene: TRBV30; J gene: TRBJ2-2; CDR3 protein: CAWRAPRFTGELFF; CDR3 DNA: TGTGCCTGGAGGGCTCCACGGTTCACCGGGGAGCTGTTTTTT
D gene: TRBD1; clone size: few; CDR3 length: 18; V gene: TRBV27; J gene: TRBJ1-5; CDR3 protein: CASSPETGGMGTYQPQHF; CDR3 DNA: TGTGCCAGCAGTCCGGAAACAGGGGGGATGGGGACGTATCAGCCCCAGCATTTT
D gene: TRBD1; clone size: NA; CDR3 length: 14; V gene: TRBV29-1; J gene: TRBJ2-3; CDR3 protein: CSARQGAWRDTQYF; CDR3 DNA: TGCAGCGCCAGACAGGGGGCTTGGAGGGATACGCAGTATTTT
D gene: NA; clone size: NA; CDR3 length: 15; V gene: TRBV5-1; J gene: TRBJ2-6; CDR3 protein: CASTRAVSGANVLTF; CDR3 DNA: TGCGCCAGCACACGGGCGGTTAGTGGGGCCAACGTCCTGACTTTC
D gene: NA; clone size: few; CDR3 length: 13; V gene: TRBV5-6; J gene: TRBJ2-7; CDR3 protein: CASSSTVSYEQYF; CDR3 DNA: TGTGCCAGCAGCTCGACAGTGAGCTACGAGCAGTACTTC
D gene: NA; clone size: few; CDR3 length: 13; V gene: TRBV7-3; J gene: TRBJ2-7; CDR3 protein: CASSLYRLGEQYF; CDR3 DNA: TGTGCCAGCAGCTTATACCGTTTGGGCGAGCAGTACTTC
D gene: NA; clone size: NA; CDR3 length: 15; V gene: TRBV4-2; J gene: TRBJ1-2; CDR3 protein: CASSQDLAENYGYTF; CDR3 DNA: TGTGCCAGCAGCCAAGATCTTGCGGAGAATTATGGCTACACCTTC
D gene: TRBD1; clone size: few; CDR3 length: 13; V gene: TRBV30; J gene: TRBJ2-1; CDR3 protein: CAWSSLQGNEQFF; CDR3 DNA: TGTGCCTGGAGCTCCTTACAGGGGAATGAGCAGTTCTTC
D gene: TRBD1; clone size: NA; CDR3 length: 16; V gene: TRBV6-6; J gene: TRBJ1-5; CDR3 protein: CASSQGQGAGNQPQHF; CDR3 DNA: TGTGCCAGCAGCCAGGGACAGGGGGCGGGCAATCAGCCCCAGCATTTT
D gene: NA; clone size: NA; CDR3 length: 15; V gene: TRBV2; J gene: TRBJ2-2; CDR3 protein: CASSEAPLGTGELFF; CDR3 DNA: TGTGCCAGCAGTGAAGCCCCCCTAGGAACCGGGGAGCTGTTTTTT
D gene: TRBD1; clone size: NA; CDR3 length: 18; V gene: TRBV4-3; J gene: TRBJ2-2; CDR3 protein: CASSFHLGAGQGTGELFF; CDR3 DNA: TGCGCCAGCAGTTTTCACCTGGGAGCGGGACAGGGAACCGGGGAGCTGTTTTTT
D gene: NA; clone size: NA; CDR3 length: 16; V gene: TRBV30; J gene: TRBJ1-2; CDR3 protein: CAWSVQVYWQGNGYTF; CDR3 DNA: TGTGCCTGGAGTGTACAAGTTTATTGGCAGGGTAACGGCTACACCTTC
D gene: NA; clone size: NA; CDR3 length: 15; V gene: TRBV19; J gene: TRBJ1-5; CDR3 protein: CASKAGMEWYQPQHF; CDR3 DNA: TGTGCCAGTAAGGCGGGGATGGAATGGTATCAGCCCCAGCATTTT
D gene: NA; clone size: NA; CDR3 length: 13; V gene: TRBV5-6; J gene: TRBJ2-5; CDR3 protein: CASSLRSGETQYF; CDR3 DNA: TGTGCCAGCAGCTTAAGGTCGGGAGAGACCCAGTACTTC
D gene: TRBD2; clone size: NA; CDR3 length: 15; V gene: TRBV9; J gene: TRBJ2-5; CDR3 protein: CASSALAVDGETQYF; CDR3 DNA: TGTGCCAGCAGCGCCCTAGCGGTAGACGGAGAGACCCAGTACTTC